This TCR beta chain was found in a study of blood T cell repertoires in COVID-19. In the study overall: Sites in the United States, Italy and Spain provided acute and convalescent COVID-19 samples.

Trimming cost V 5 bases and J 8 bases, with 16 bases left between them. CDR3 size: 14 residues. CDR1 LNHDA and CDR2 SQIVND come from the germline V gene (reference sequence). For recovered donors of Cohort 3, there were two negative PCRs, clearance, or symptom resolution. Some clones are missing from TCRdb's copy, which holds only in-frame ones; the method was immunoSEQ multiplex PCR. The top ten clones hold 1.3% of a sample with a few hundred thousand clones, around 87% of them seen once. Sequencing was performed on PBMCs or T cells enriched from blood (not recorded which). The receptor comes from a man between 25 and 39 years old who had recovered from COVID-19. The rearrangement joins TRBV19 to TRBJ2-1; perhaps TRBD2 as D (7 bases). The CDR3 DNA sequence: TGTGCCAGTAGTTGGCTAGAGGGGGGGCATGAGCAGTTCTTC. It yields the protein CASSWLEGGHEQFF.